What follows is one T cell receptor (beta chain) and its context. Its antigen is not known. The CDR3 is made up of 17 amino acids. Trimming took off 2 bases at V and 3 bases at J, with 19 bases between the two ends. Germline assignment: CDR1 MNHEY and CDR2 SVGAGI. The authors built TCR beta libraries using iRepertoire HTBI primers and Arm-PCR of CDR3 regions. One entry per CDR3 protein results from TCRdb running MiXCR on the multiplex PCR reads. The sample shows a few hundred thousand distinct CDR3 sequences, about 15% of them seen only once. Time point indicated: newly diagnosed GD, antithyroid drugs for less than 3 months. PBMC-extracted RNA yielded the TCR library. Patients all came to the study from an endocrinology department in Xi'an, China. These data belong to a study of regulatory T cells in long-lasting Graves disease. Study-wide results and limits: Having only a small sample size may have limited accuracy.

The same sample was also studied in work on T cells in Graves' hyperthyroidism and ophthalmopathy.

This sequence originates from a woman in her forties or fifties with Graves disease. This chain links TRBV6-5 with TRBJ1-2; D not resolved. The sequences come from peripheral blood mononuclear cells (PBMCs), collected at new diagnosis, from a patient treated with antithyroid drugs. CDR3: CASSYPGRAKSDYGYTF. CDR3 nucleotide sequence: TGTGCCAGCAGTTACCCTGGACGGGCCAAATCGGACTATGGCTACACCTTC.